The clone carrying this TCR beta chain was recorded only once. Its specificity is not known. Per germline, CDR1 SGHVS and CDR2 FQNEAQ. After removal of 1 base from V and 3 bases from J, the junction contained 3 bases not matched to a gene. The CDR3 is made up of 16 amino acids. Sequencing was performed with immunoSEQ multiplex PCR; in TCRdb, only in-frame clones are kept and a portion is missing. The data contain about 680,000 clones, 89% of them seen just once; the ten biggest clones take up over 1.3%. The data were taken from a study of Ad26.COV2.S vaccination and SARS-CoV-2 variants. Background on the study: Dosing was one shot or two shots 56 days apart.

The treatment is: roughly 20 received Ad26.COV2.S at low or high dose, single or two shots; 5 received placebo; per-sample allocation not given. It was on day 63 after the first vaccine or placebo injection that samples were taken. Study-wide results and caveats: The TCR breadth and depth analyses may have understated or missed part of the total T cell responses. Marked by substantial breadth, spike-specific CD8+ and CD4+ T cell responses were reportedly seen after vaccination.

This specimen consisted of peripheral blood, obtained in a trial of Ad26.COV2.S vaccine versus placebo. The sequence was obtained from a person between 18 and 65 years old who received the Ad26.COV2.S COVID-19 vaccine or a placebo. V and J are TRBV7-8 and TRBJ1-4, with TRBD1 matching over 9 bases. For the CDR3, the DNA is TGTGCCAGCAGCTTAGAGGACAGGGGTGCTAATGAAAAACTGTTTTTT. It yields the protein CASSLEDRGANEKLFF.